The present TCR beta chain was sequenced within a study of T cell repertoires in cytomegalovirus infection. Study at large: Matching HLA type, along with CMV infection, was indicated by public TCR beta signatures.

CDR1 is KGHDR and CDR2 is SFDVKD in the germline V gene. The V and J ends lost 12 bases and 4 bases respectively, with 12 bases between them. CDR3 length: 12 amino acids. In TCRdb, the reads were re-called with MiXCR into one record per CDR3 protein. The sample shows approximately 550,000 distinct CDR3 sequences, approximately 15% of them seen only once. Findings and caveats of the study: Totalled public TCR beta family frequency picked out people who carried CMV plus the relevant HLA. Dominant in the ex vivo response were TCR beta clonotypes restricted by HLA-C and specific for CMV.

In this sample, this clonotype turned up many times. Its antigen is still unknown. The origin of this receptor is a human donor in good health (CMV status not recorded). Some clones in this sample may be carry-over from other donors' samples. This rearrangement joins TRBV24-1 to TRBJ1-5, with no clear D. The specimen sequenced was CD8+ T cells from PBMCs. The chain's CDR3 is CAVQSVNQPQHF. In nucleotides, the CDR3 is TGTGCCGTTCAGAGCGTAAATCAGCCCCAGCATTTT.